The 18 T cell receptor beta chains below were found in one sample sequenced in a study of T cell responses to AZD1222 COVID-19 vaccine. Here immunoSEQ multiplex PCR was the method, and the copy in TCRdb shows in-frame clones only, minus some. Of 90,000 to 110,000 clones detected, over 75% appear once; the ten largest clones hold roughly 13%. The source material was peripheral blood, sampled on day 0 of MenACWY control vaccination. The receptors derive from an adult in good health.

This chain joins TRBV4-1 and TRBJ1-4; the match to TRBD1 covers 8 bases. Germline V gene lookup returns CDR1 MGHRA and CDR2 YSYEKL. The CDR3 has 14 amino acids. Trimming removed 6 bases from V and 5 bases from J; junction bases left unmatched: 5. The chain's CDR3 is CASRRTGRNEKLFF. CDR3 bases: TGCGCCAGCAGGAGGACAGGGCGGAATGAAAAACTGTTTTTT.

This chain connects TRBV11-2 to TRBJ2-5; D may be TRBD1 (5 bases). The CDR3 spans 13 residues. Trimming stripped 4 bases from V and 1 base from J, with 7 bases between. Germline V CDR1 and CDR2: SGHAT, FQNNGV. CDR3 coding DNA: TGTGCCAGCAGCTCAGGGTTCCAAGAGACCCAGTACTTC. Its translation: CASSSGFQETQYF.

The chain couples TRBV6-5 to TRBJ1-3; no definite D call. This CDR3 is built from 14 residues. The germline V gene encodes CDR1 MNHEY and CDR2 SVGAGI. The ends were cut back, 0 bases at V and 2 bases at J, with 5 bases in the middle. The CDR3 nucleotides are TGTGCCAGCAGTTACTCGACCCCTGGAAACACCATATATTTT. Residues: CASSYSTPGNTIYF.

This chain connects TRBV23-1 to TRBJ2-7; tentatively, D is TRBD1 (6 bases). TRBV23-1 is noted as an ORF with a role that remains uncertain. This CDR3 has 16 residues. V was clipped by 5 bases and J by 1 base, with 18 bases between them. This chain's CDR3 is CASSEQGRIISYEQYF. In DNA, the CDR3 is TGCGCCAGCAGTGAACAGGGTAGGATAATATCCTACGAGCAGTACTTC.

The rearrangement links TRBV30 to TRBJ2-3, with D perhaps matching TRBD2 (6 bases). CDR1 and CDR2 (germline): GTSNPN, SVGIG (reference sequence). CDR3 size: 14 residues. With 3 bases removed from V and 4 bases from J, the gap between germline ends came to 14 bases. CDR3 nucleotides: TGTGCCTGGAGGGGTGCGGGGATCGCAGATACGCAGTATTTT. Protein sequence: CAWRGAGIADTQYF.

This chain uses TRBV23-1 with TRBJ1-2; D is unclear. TRBV23-1 counts as an open reading frame of uncertain function. The CDR3 covers 11 residues. V lost 4 bases and J 8 bases, leaving 8 bases between the germline ends. The CDR3 is CASSPGSGYTF. The CDR3 region has the DNA TGCGCCAGCAGTCCAGGAAGCGGCTACACCTTC.

The chain couples TRBV19 to TRBJ1-2; D gene ambiguous. V lost 4 bases and J 8 bases, leaving 17 bases between the germline ends. This CDR3 comprises 14 residues. Looked up from germline, CDR1 is LNHDA and CDR2 is SQIVND (reference sequence). CDR3 loop: CASSNPGRRRGYTF. DNA of the CDR3: TGTGCCAGTAGTAACCCCGGACGTAGGAGGGGCTACACCTTC.

The chain is built from TRBV28 and TRBJ2-7; D unclear. CDR1 MDHEN and CDR2 SYDVKM come from the germline V gene. This CDR3 is 14 amino acids long. V was pared by 4 bases and J by 2 bases, with 12 bases between. The CDR3 loop is CASSYPRSTYEQYF. DNA of the CDR3: TGTGCCAGCAGTTATCCCCGATCCACCTACGAGCAGTACTTC.

This clone was detected a few times. V and J are TRBV11-1 and TRBJ2-4; a weak D match, TRBD2 (5 bases). The CDR3 has 11 amino acids. V was shortened by 5 bases and J by 9 bases, with 8 bases between the two germline ends. CDR1 is SGHAT and CDR2 is FQDESV in the germline V gene (reference sequence). CDR3 sequence: CASSPGGIQYF. Here the CDR3 DNA reads TGTGCCAGCAGCCCAGGAGGCATTCAGTACTTC.

The gene calls are TRBV11-3 and TRBJ2-5; TRBD2 aligns across 15 bases. CDR1 is SGHNT and CDR2 is YENEEA in the germline V gene. J gave up 2 bases and V 5 bases, and 3 bases lay outside the gene matches. CDR3 length equals 16 residues. This CDR3 reads CASSPGLAGGQETQYF. CDR3 bases: TGTGCCAGCAGCCCAGGACTAGCGGGGGGGCAAGAGACCCAGTACTTC.

This clone appeared a single time. The J gene is TRBJ2-3, the V gene TRBV27, with D possibly being TRBD2 (5 bases). The CDR3 is made up of 16 amino acids. The V gene lost 5 bases and the J gene lost 5 bases, with 20 bases spanning the gap. Germline V gene data show CDR1 as MNHEY and CDR2 as SMNVEV (reference sequence). The CDR3 nucleotides read TGTGCCAGCAGTCAACTAAGGCTACAACTAGGAGATACGCAGTATTTT. Translation: CASSQLRLQLGDTQYF.

The chain combines TRBV30 with TRBJ2-5; TRBD1 aligns across 8 bases. The CDR3 length is 12 residues. The germline V gene encodes CDR1 GTSNPN and CDR2 SVGIG (reference sequence). The ends lost 5 bases at V and 2 bases at J; junction bases unmatched: 1. For the CDR3, the DNA is TGTGCCTGGGGGACAGGTCAAGAGACCCAGTACTTC. Protein: CAWGTGQETQYF.

The chain has TRBV7-8 and TRBJ2-1; 10 bases line up with TRBD2. The germline V gene encodes CDR1 SGHVS and CDR2 FQNEAQ. V lost 3 bases to trimming and J lost 15 bases; unmatched junction nucleotides: 11. The CDR3 consists of 14 residues. The CDR3 sequence: CASSFEREGTTPFF. Written as DNA, the CDR3 is TGTGCCAGCAGCTTTGAGCGGGAGGGGACGACACCGTTCTTC.

The chain uses TRBV11-1 and TRBJ1-4; D not resolved. The germline gives CDR1 SGHAT, CDR2 FQDESV (reference sequence). This CDR3 is built from 15 residues. V was clipped by 0 bases and J by 8 bases, with 13 bases between them. This CDR3 reads CASSLAPTGGEKLFF. The CDR3 nucleotides are TGTGCCAGCAGCTTAGCGCCGACGGGAGGGGAAAAACTGTTTTTT.

This chain connects TRBV5-4 to TRBJ2-7; D unresolved. Germline lookup yields CDR1 SGHNT and CDR2 YYREEE (reference sequence). V dropped 7 bases and J dropped 0 bases, with 11 bases sitting between them. This CDR3 comprises 13 residues. The CDR3 spells CASLDPNSYEQYF. CDR3 bases: TGTGCCAGCCTCGACCCGAACTCCTACGAGCAGTACTTC.

This clone was seen a single time. The rearrangement links TRBV4-1 to TRBJ2-5; 11 positions agree with TRBD2. After removal of 4 bases from V and 1 base from J, the junction contained 8 bases not matched to a gene. Per germline, CDR1 MGHRA and CDR2 YSYEKL. The CDR3 loop spans 17 amino acids. CDR3 sequence: CASSRRVLAGGQETQYF. CDR3 in DNA: TGCGCCAGCAGCCGCAGGGTCCTAGCGGGGGGCCAAGAGACCCAGTACTTC.

V usage is TRBV28 and J usage is TRBJ2-2; D unclear. The CDR3 length is 14 residues. Germline V CDR1 and CDR2: MDHEN, SYDVKM. The ends were cut back, 4 bases at V and 8 bases at J, with 14 bases in the middle. CDR3 region: CASSSGLTAGELFF. CDR3 in DNA: TGTGCCAGCAGTTCTGGGCTGACCGCTGGGGAGCTGTTTTTT.

The genes are TRBV19 and TRBJ1-2; D uncertain. This CDR3 is 11 amino acids long. CDR1 is LNHDA and CDR2 is SQIVND in the germline V gene (reference sequence). V lost 3 bases and J lost 10, with 9 bases in between. CDR3 in amino acids: CASSIGWSYTF. CDR3 coding DNA: TGTGCCAGTAGTATCGGGTGGTCCTACACCTTC.